Shown below are 10 T cell receptor beta chains from a single sample sequenced in a study of tumor and adjacent non-tumor tissue in lung cancer. TCRbeta libraries were built with three rounds of nested PCR, modified from ARM-PCR. MiXCR, applied by TCRdb to the multiplex PCR reads, yields one record per CDR3 protein. This table holds about 80,000 distinct CDR3 sequences, roughly 80% found once. The template was RNA from unsorted bulk tissue. The source material was lung tumor tissue. These receptors were obtained from a woman between 50 and 59 years old with non-small cell lung cancer.

Concerning this clonotype itself: Since no conserved phenylalanine or tryptophan closes the CDR3, a read error is the likely cause. This chain uses TRBV28 with TRBJ1-5; 8 bases align to TRBD1. The CDR3 totals 13 residues. V dropped 10 bases and J dropped 10; count of bases not matched to a gene: 12. CDR1 is MDHEN, CDR2 SYDVKM, per germline. CDR3 sequence: CATRQGNHQPQHC. The CDR3 DNA reads as TGTGCCACCAGACAGGGGAACCACCAACCCCAGCATTGT.

This chain connects TRBV4-1 to TRBJ1-1; 7 positions match TRBD1. CDR3 length: 15 amino acids. Germline values: CDR1 MGHRA, CDR2 YSYEKL. After removal of 6 bases from V and 3 bases from J, the junction contained 10 bases not matched to a gene. The CDR3 nucleotides read TGCGCCAGCAGTCGGCGGGGGGACAGCGACACTGAAGCTTTCTTT. This translates into CASSRRGDSDTEAFF.

Concerning this clonotype itself: Since no conserved phenylalanine or tryptophan closes the CDR3, a read error is the likely cause. The chain employs TRBV4-3 and TRBJ2-7, with 8 positions matching TRBD1. V was pared by 6 bases and J by 8 bases, with 9 bases of the junction left unmatched. In germline, CDR1 is LGHNA, CDR2 YSLEER. The CDR3 spans 13 residues. CDR3 sequence reads: CASSRGQGLKQYS. CDR3 coding DNA: TGCGCCAGCAGTCGAGGACAGGGCTTGAAGCAGTACTCC.

In the case of this clonotype: One base away lies a much larger clone, so this may be a sequencing read error. V and J are TRBV2 and TRBJ1-5, with TRBD1 matching over 7 bases. CDR3 length: 14 residues. V shed 3 bases, J shed 8 bases, and the junction held 7 bases outside the gene matches. The germline V gene has CDR1 SNHLY and CDR2 FYNNEI. CDR3 in DNA: TGTGCCAGCAGTGACTTGACAGGGTGGAAGCCCCAGCATTTT. Translated: CASSDLTGWKPQHF.

V is TRBV28 and J is TRBJ2-7; D perhaps matches TRBD1 (6 bases). Germline lookup yields CDR1 MDHEN and CDR2 SYDVKM. The CDR3 runs to 16 residues. Trimming pared 5 bases from V and 6 bases from J, leaving 23 bases between. The CDR3 nucleotides are TGTGCCAGCAGTGGCTGTGAGGCAACCAAACAGGGCGAGCAGTACTTC. Its translation: CASSGCEATKQGEQYF.

CDR3 bases: TGTGCCGTCGACGGGGCGGGCACTATGGAGCTGTTTTTT. Translated, it gives CAVDGAGTMELFF. The gene calls are TRBV24-1 and TRBJ2-2, with D perhaps matching TRBD1 or TRBD2 (5 bases each). This CDR3 has 13 amino acids. The germline V gene encodes CDR1 KGHDR and CDR2 SFDVKD. V lost 12 bases and J lost 10, with 20 bases in between.

This clonotype was recorded a few times. This is likely a read error, given that the CDR3 carries no conserved phenylalanine or tryptophan at its end. V usage is TRBV11-2 and J usage is TRBJ2-1; D is unclear. V gave up 6 bases and J gave up 8 bases, with 11 bases separating them. Germline V gene lookup returns CDR1 SGHAT and CDR2 FQNNGV. CDR3 length: 12 residues. The CDR3 is CASSPSGYEQFL. For the CDR3, the DNA is TGTGCCAGCAGTCCTTCCGGATATGAGCAGTTCCTC.

The chain combines TRBV5-4 with TRBJ2-1, with 11 bases fitting TRBD2. Germline assignment: CDR1 SGHNT and CDR2 YYREEE (reference sequence). The CDR3 sequence is 15 residues long. V shed 8 bases and J 3 bases; nucleotides not matched to a gene: 7. The CDR3 spells CARRPGLADYNEQFF. In DNA, the CDR3 is TGTGCCAGGAGGCCGGGACTAGCGGACTACAATGAGCAGTTCTTC. The full variable domain, rest sourced from reference TRBV5-4 and TRBJ2-1, is ETGVTQSPTHLIKTRGQQVTLRCSSQSGHNTVSWYQQALGQGPQFIFQYYREEENGRGNFPPRFSGLQFPNYSSELNVNALELDDSALYLCARRPGLADYNEQFFGPGTRLTVL.

A remark on this clonotype: The junction differs from germline at one of its ends, possibly a read error. The chain links TRBV10-3 to TRBJ1-2; a weak D match, TRBD1 (5 bases). The CDR3 sequence is 18 residues long. CDR1 and CDR2 (germline): ENHRY, SYGVKD. CDR3 residues: CPISESVQFGAGEYGYTF. The CDR3 region has the DNA TGTCCCATCAGTGAGTCGGTACAGTTCGGGGCAGGTGAATATGGCTACACCTTC.

About this clonotype: A much larger clone differs from this one at a single base, so this may be a read error. This chain joins TRBV28 and TRBJ2-7; 8 bases match TRBD1. This CDR3 has 15 amino acids. Germline V gene sequence: CDR1 MDHEN, CDR2 SYDVKM. This CDR3 reads CASSLFRTGTYEQYF. In nucleotides, the CDR3 is TGTGCCAGCAGCTTATTCAGGACAGGGACCTACGAGCAGTACTTC.